This TCR beta chain was sequenced during a study of T cells in Graves' hyperthyroidism and ophthalmopathy. Findings and caveats of the study: Among clonotypes expanded in thyroid above 0.001, most were also found in blood. Researchers report that a 13 V-J model separated ophthalmopathy from stable hyperthyroidism.

Patients counted as stable if ophthalmopathy did not develop within 18 months. Diagnostic assessment was based on clinical symptoms, serum thyroxine and TRAb, thyroid ultrasound and orbital computed tomography. Trimming shortened V by 5 bases and J by 0 bases, and 8 bases separated the two germline ends. Germline V CDR1 and CDR2: SEHNR, FQNEAQ (reference sequence). The CDR3 is 13 residues long. The CDR3 regions of TCR beta were amplified from RNA transcripts. With the HTBI primer set, the TCR CDR3 went through a first round of RT-PCR. One entry per CDR3 protein, called by TCRdb with MiXCR from the multiplex PCR reads. The table lists 500,000 to 700,000 distinct CDR3 sequences, 16% of them singletons. This clonotype was counted many times. Its cognate antigen is unknown.

Sequencing was performed on blood. This sequence originates from a woman under 30 with Graves' hyperthyroidism. The chain uses TRBV7-9 and TRBJ2-7; D could derive from TRBD1 or TRBD2 (6 bases each). In DNA, the CDR3 is TGTGCCAGCAGCGGAGGGGGCTCCTACGAGCAGTACTTC. It translates to CASSGGGSYEQYF.